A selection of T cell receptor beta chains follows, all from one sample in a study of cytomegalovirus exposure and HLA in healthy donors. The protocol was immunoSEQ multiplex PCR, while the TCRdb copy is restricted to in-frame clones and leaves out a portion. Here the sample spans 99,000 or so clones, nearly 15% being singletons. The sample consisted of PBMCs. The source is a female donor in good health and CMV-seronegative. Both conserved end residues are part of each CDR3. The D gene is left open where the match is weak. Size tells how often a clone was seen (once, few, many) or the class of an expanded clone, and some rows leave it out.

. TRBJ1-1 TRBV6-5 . CASKFSQNTEAFF TGTGCCAGCAAATTTTCACAGAACACTGAAGCTTTCTTT
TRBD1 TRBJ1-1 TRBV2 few CASNTGVVHTEAFF TGTGCCAGCAATACAGGGGTCGTCCACACTGAAGCTTTCTTT
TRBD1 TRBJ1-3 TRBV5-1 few CASSLGDSSGNTIYF TGCGCCAGCAGCTTAGGGGACAGCTCTGGAAACACCATATATTTT
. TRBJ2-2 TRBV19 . CASSVHIGELFF TGTGCCAGTAGTGTCCACATCGGGGAGCTGTTTTTT
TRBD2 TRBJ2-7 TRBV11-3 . CASSLSSGSTYEQYF TGTGCCAGCAGCTTGTCTAGCGGGAGCACCTACGAGCAGTACTTC
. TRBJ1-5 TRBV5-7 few CASRVGTSDGRSNQPQHF TGTGCCAGCAGGGTGGGGACAAGCGATGGTCGTAGCAATCAGCCCCAGCATTTT
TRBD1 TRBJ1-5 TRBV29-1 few CSVSGTGNNNQPQHF TGCAGCGTGTCCGGGACAGGCAACAACAATCAGCCCCAGCATTTT
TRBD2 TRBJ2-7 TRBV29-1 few CSVASGKDEQYF TGCAGCGTTGCTAGCGGGAAAGACGAGCAGTACTTC
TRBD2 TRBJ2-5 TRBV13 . CASSLRTSGYQETQYF TGTGCCAGCAGCCTTCGGACTAGCGGGTACCAAGAGACCCAGTACTTC
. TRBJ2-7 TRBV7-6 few CASTMSASSYEQYF TGTGCCAGCACCATGTCGGCTAGCTCATACGAGCAGTACTTC
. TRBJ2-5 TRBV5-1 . CASSLRQGNQETQYF TGCGCCAGCAGCTTGCGGCAGGGGAACCAAGAGACCCAGTACTTC
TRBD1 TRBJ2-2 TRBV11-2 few CASSLGGTGSGELFF TGTGCCAGCAGCTTGGGAGGGACAGGGTCCGGGGAGCTGTTTTTT
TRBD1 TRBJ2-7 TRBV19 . CASSFKTGGIYYEQYF TGTGCCAGTAGTTTTAAGACAGGGGGGATTTACTACGAGCAGTACTTC
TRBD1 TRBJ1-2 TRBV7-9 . CASSRRQGEGYGYTF TGTGCCAGCAGCCGAAGACAGGGAGAGGGGTATGGCTACACCTTC
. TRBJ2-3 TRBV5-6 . CASSLLELRTDTQYF TGTGCCAGCAGCCTACTAGAACTCCGCACAGATACGCAGTATTTT